The subject of this entry is one T cell receptor (beta chain). Its cognate antigen is unknown. These data originate in a study of shared clonotypes between healthy human individuals. Positively selected for CCR7, the CD45RO-negative cells used as naive CD8 cells excluded terminally differentiated effector memory CD45RA+ cells. Trimming removed 3 bases from V and 4 bases from J, with 11 bases in between. The CDR3 loop spans 14 amino acids. Per the germline V gene, CDR1 is ENHRY and CDR2 is SYGVKD. Overall study results and limits: Sharing of clonotypes among donors was expected to vary with sequencing depth.

At deep level, the assay was performed. Sequencing was performed with immunoSEQ multiplex PCR; in TCRdb, only in-frame clones are kept and a portion is missing. The sample carries approximately 840,000 clones, around 96% recorded once. The clonotype was recovered from a young man in good health. Sequencing used naive CD8+ T cells sorted from blood. The chain recombines TRBV10-3 with TRBJ2-3; D may be TRBD2 (5 bases). CDR3 sequence: CAISDSGLSDTQYF. The CDR3 region has the DNA TGTGCCATCAGTGACTCGGGGTTGTCAGATACGCAGTATTTT.